This TCR beta chain was sequenced during a study of cytomegalovirus exposure and HLA in healthy donors. Study results and caveats: Whilst most TCR sequences proved rare, a subset of public TCRs occurred across many donors.

The assay was immunoSEQ multiplex PCR, and TCRdb's table has in-frame clones only and misses some. The data contain some 140,000 clones, roughly 86% of them singletons. Separation from the roughly 670-subject first cohort characterized the roughly 110-subject validation cohort, to which the donors belonged. This clone came up many times. Its antigen remains unknown. Sequencing was done on a sample of PBMCs. The clonotype was recovered from a human donor in good health.

The CDR3 loop is CASSSPAFGGLTMYEQFF. DNA for the CDR3: TGCGCCAGCAGCTCCCCCGCTTTTGGGGGACTGACAATGTATGAGCAGTTCTTC. The chain links TRBV5-1 to TRBJ2-1, with D possibly TRBD2 on 6 matching bases. The CDR3 extends over 18 amino acids. The germline V gene encodes CDR1 SGHRS and CDR2 YFSETQ. Trimming took 3 bases from V and 8 from J, leaving 27 bases between them.